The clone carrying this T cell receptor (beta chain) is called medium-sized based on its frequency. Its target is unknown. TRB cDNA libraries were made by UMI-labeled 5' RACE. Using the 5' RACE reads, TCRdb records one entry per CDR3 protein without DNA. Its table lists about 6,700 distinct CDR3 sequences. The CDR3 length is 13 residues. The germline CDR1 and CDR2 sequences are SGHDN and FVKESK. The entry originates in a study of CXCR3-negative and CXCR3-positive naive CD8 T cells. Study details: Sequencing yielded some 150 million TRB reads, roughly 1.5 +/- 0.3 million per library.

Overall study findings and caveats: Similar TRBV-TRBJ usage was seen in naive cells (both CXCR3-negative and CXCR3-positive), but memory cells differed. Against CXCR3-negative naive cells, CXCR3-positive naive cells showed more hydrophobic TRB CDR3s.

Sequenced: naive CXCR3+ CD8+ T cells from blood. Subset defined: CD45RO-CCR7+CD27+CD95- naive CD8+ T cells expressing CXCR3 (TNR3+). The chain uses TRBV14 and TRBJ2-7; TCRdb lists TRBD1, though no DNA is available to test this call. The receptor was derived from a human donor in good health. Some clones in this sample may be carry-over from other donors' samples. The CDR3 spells CASSQSGGHEQYF. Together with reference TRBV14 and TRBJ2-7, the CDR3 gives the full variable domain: EAGVTQFPSHSVIEKGQTVTLRCDPISGHDNLYWYRRVMGKEIKFLLHFVKESKQDESGMPNNRFLAERTGGTYSTLKVQPAELEDSGVYFCASSQSGGHEQYFGPGTRLTVT.